This T cell receptor (beta chain) was sequenced in a study of CXCR3-negative and CXCR3-positive naive CD8 T cells. In the study overall: Sequencing brought in about 135 million TRB reads altogether, and each library got about 1.5 +/- 0.3 million.

Germline CDR1 is DFQATT and CDR2 is SNEGSKA (reference sequence). This CDR3 contains 13 residues. Libraries of TRB cDNA were made by 5' RACE and carried UMIs. TCRdb re-called the 5' RACE reads and catalogs CDR3 proteins one per entry, DNA excluded. With tens of thousands of distinct CDR3 sequences in the sample, the ten largest clones hold 23%. At a few hundred thousand cells each, triplicate sorts were carried out for each CD8+ T cell subset. The material sequenced was memory CD8+ T cells from blood. The V call is TRBV20-1, the J call TRBJ1-2; TCRdb calls TRBD1, which cannot be checked without DNA. The clonotype originates from a human donor in good health. Some clones in this sample may be carry-over from other donors' samples. The CDR3 is CSARPQGHYGYTF.